Following are 24 T cell receptor beta chains from one sample sequenced in a study of blood T cell repertoires in COVID-19. Some clones are missing from TCRdb's copy, which holds only in-frame ones; the method was immunoSEQ multiplex PCR. The profile shows 110,000 to 150,000 clones, 80% of them singletons. Sequenced: peripheral blood. The origin of the receptors is a man in his 70s who had recovered from COVID-19.

J is TRBJ2-2 and V is TRBV11-3; D possibly corresponds to TRBD2 (5 bases). Between the trimmed V and J ends, which lost 7 bases and 7 bases, there was a span of 13 bases. Germline V gene data show CDR1 as SGHNT and CDR2 as YENEEA. The CDR3 extends over 13 amino acids. The CDR3 is CASTKGDGGELFF. The CDR3 DNA reads TGTGCCAGCACCAAGGGAGATGGCGGGGAGCTGTTTTTT.

This clone showed up many times. V gene TRBV7-9 combines with J gene TRBJ2-1, with 8 bases that match TRBD2. Germline loops: CDR1 SEHNR, CDR2 FQNEAQ (reference sequence). Unmatched junction bases numbered 18, after V lost 5 bases and J lost 6 bases. This CDR3 has 18 residues. DNA of the CDR3: TGTGCCAGCAGCACCGGGACTAGTTCCCTGGGGGGGGGCAATGAGCAGTTCTTC. This codes for CASSTGTSSLGGGNEQFF.

This chain joins TRBV15 and TRBJ2-5, with D perhaps TRBD2 (5 bases). This CDR3 has 15 amino acids. Germline V gene sequence: CDR1 LNHNV, CDR2 YYDKDF (reference sequence). V was cut by 0 bases and J by 3 bases, with 11 bases left in between. CDR3 region: CATSRDRTPEETQYF. DNA for the CDR3: TGTGCCACCAGCAGAGATCGGACTCCAGAAGAGACCCAGTACTTC.

This chain joins TRBV15 and TRBJ2-7; D is unresolved. This CDR3 region has 14 residues. The V end was cut by 0 bases, the J end by 2 bases, with 8 bases between. Germline V gene sequence: CDR1 LNHNV, CDR2 YYDKDF (reference sequence). CDR3 nucleotides: TGTGCCACCAGCAGAGATCTCGACACCTACGAGCAGTACTTC. Its protein is CATSRDLDTYEQYF.

The chain couples TRBV3-1 (or the pseudogene TRBV3-2) to TRBJ2-7; 9 positions match TRBD1. The germline gives CDR1 LGHDT, CDR2 YNNKEL (reference sequence). J gave up 5 bases and V 4 bases, and 9 bases lay outside the gene matches. This CDR3 has 15 amino acids. The CDR3 DNA is TGTGCCAGCAGCCCCCAGACAGGGGGAGGCAACGAGCAGTACTTC. Residues: CASSPQTGGGNEQYF.

The chain uses TRBV24-1 and TRBJ2-7, with TRBD1 identical over 8 bases. The V gene's germline CDR1 is KGHDR and CDR2 SFDVKD. This CDR3 spans 14 amino acids. V shed 2 bases and J 2 bases; nucleotides not matched to a gene: 1. The CDR3 DNA reads as TGTGCCACCAGTGATTCCAGGGGGCCCTACGAGCAGTACTTC. It is translated as CATSDSRGPYEQYF.

The chain recombines TRBV7-3 with TRBJ2-3; the match to TRBD2 covers 13 bases. The CDR3 runs 16 residues. Germline trimming cut 4 bases from V and 5 bases from J; bases unmatched to any gene: 6. Germline V gene data show CDR1 as SGHTA and CDR2 as FQGTGA. The CDR3 DNA sequence: TGTGCCAGCAGCTGGACTAGCGGGAGCGAGAGAGATACGCAGTATTTT. Translation gives CASSWTSGSERDTQYF. Looking up the rest from reference TRBV7-3 and TRBJ2-3 gives the full variable domain: GAGVSQTPSNKVTEKGKYVELRCDPISGHTALYWYRQSLGQGPEFLIYFQGTGAADDSGLPNDRFFAVRPEGSVSTLKIQRTERGDSAVYLCASSWTSGSERDTQYFGPGTRLTVL.

This clone has just one count. CDR3 region: CASSLWVGATNEKLFF. The CDR3 nucleotides are TGTGCCAGCAGCTTGTGGGTAGGGGCTACTAATGAAAAACTGTTTTTT. The chain couples TRBV5-5 to TRBJ1-4, with D perhaps TRBD1 (5 bases). The CDR3 has 16 residues. V was cut by 1 base and J by 2 bases, with 12 bases left in between. The germline gives CDR1 SGHKS, CDR2 YYEKEE (reference sequence).

This clone occurred once. V gene TRBV3-1 (or the pseudogene TRBV3-2) combines with J gene TRBJ1-4; D unclear. This CDR3 region has 14 residues. Trimming stripped 0 bases from V and 8 bases from J, with 10 bases between. CDR1 and CDR2 from the germline V gene are LGHDT and YNNKEL (reference sequence). The CDR3 here is CASSQDRYGEKLFF. As DNA, the CDR3 is TGTGCCAGCAGCCAAGATCGCTACGGGGAAAAACTGTTTTTT.

This chain joins TRBV19 and TRBJ1-4; D is possibly TRBD1 (6 bases). The CDR3 spans 13 residues. V lost 3 bases to trimming and J lost 6 bases, with 8 bases between them. Per the germline V gene, CDR1 is LNHDA and CDR2 is SQIVND (reference sequence). Here the CDR3 reads CASSITGYEKLFF. For the CDR3, the DNA is TGTGCCAGTAGTATCACAGGGTATGAAAAACTGTTTTTT.

This clone was detected a few times. The rearrangement links TRBV27 to TRBJ2-7; unclear D gene. In germline, CDR1 is MNHEY, CDR2 SMNVEV (reference sequence). This CDR3 is built from 15 residues. V was clipped by 5 bases and J by 0 bases, with 14 bases between them. DNA for the CDR3: TGTGCCAGCAGTGCCCAGGTAGGCCCCTCCTACGAGCAGTACTTC. Its translation: CASSAQVGPSYEQYF.

The J gene is TRBJ2-1, the V gene TRBV5-4, with 7 bases that match TRBD1. The CDR3 has 16 residues. Germline lookup yields CDR1 SGHNT and CDR2 YYREEE (reference sequence). The ends lost 3 bases at V and 8 bases at J; junction bases unmatched: 14. The CDR3 loop reads CASSSGERGRIYEQFF. CDR3 bases: TGTGCCAGCAGCTCCGGGGAGAGGGGGCGCATCTATGAGCAGTTCTTC.

The J gene is TRBJ2-1, the V gene TRBV9, with 7 bases fitting TRBD2. Germline CDR1 is SGDLS and CDR2 is YYNGEE. The CDR3 runs to 13 residues. The V segment lost 3 bases and the J segment 9 bases; nucleotides outside the gene matches: 6. The CDR3 loop reads CASSALGGGEQFF. CDR3 nucleotides: TGTGCCAGCAGCGCCCTGGGGGGGGGTGAGCAGTTCTTC.

The V gene is TRBV29-1, the J gene TRBJ1-1; D remains ambiguous. Trimming took 8 bases from V and 1 from J, leaving 14 bases between them. CDR1 SQVTM and CDR2 ANQGSEA come from the germline V gene. The CDR3 runs 13 residues. The CDR3 loop is CSSRVRRNTEAFF. CDR3 bases: TGCAGCAGCCGGGTCCGGAGGAACACTGAAGCTTTCTTT.

The CDR3 loop is CASSVGVVDEQYF. The CDR3 DNA reads TGTGCCAGCAGCGTCGGGGTTGTGGACGAGCAGTACTTC. The genes are TRBV9 and TRBJ2-7; a possible D gene is TRBD2 (5 bases). The CDR3 covers 13 residues. The V gene lost 2 bases and the J gene lost 5 bases, with 11 bases spanning the gap. The germline V gene has CDR1 SGDLS and CDR2 YYNGEE. Filled out from reference TRBV9 and TRBJ2-7, the complete variable domain reads DSGVTQTPKHLITATGQRVTLRCSPRSGDLSVYWYQQSLDQGLQFLIQYYNGEERAKGNILERFSAQQFPDLHSELNLSSLELGDSALYFCASSVGVVDEQYFGPGTRLTVT.

The chain couples TRBV30 to TRBJ2-7; D unresolved. V was shortened by 8 bases and J by 3 bases, with 14 bases between the two germline ends. This CDR3 spans 12 amino acids. Germline V gene data show CDR1 as GTSNPN and CDR2 as SVGIG (reference sequence). CDR3 residues: CAVEWVLYEQYF. For the CDR3, the DNA is TGTGCCGTGGAGTGGGTTCTCTACGAGCAGTACTTC.

This chain joins TRBV27 and TRBJ2-5; 7 nucleotides align to TRBD2. The junction had 16 bases not matched to a gene; V was cut back by 6 bases and J by 9 bases. The CDR3 contains 15 residues. Germline loops: CDR1 MNHEY, CDR2 SMNVEV (reference sequence). DNA of the CDR3: TGTGCCAGCAGCCCCAGGACACGGGCGCGGGAGTCCCAGTACTTC. Translated: CASSPRTRARESQYF.

The chain links TRBV2 to TRBJ2-3, with D possibly matching TRBD2 (6 bases). The CDR3 length is 15 residues. V shed 6 bases and J shed 4 bases, with 17 bases lying between them. Germline assignment: CDR1 SNHLY and CDR2 FYNNEI. The CDR3 DNA follows: TGTGCCAGCAGCGTGACTAGTCATAGGGCAGATACGCAGTATTTT. This translates into CASSVTSHRADTQYF.

This clone was counted once. In DNA form, the CDR3 reads TGTGCCTGGAGTGTACCTGCAGGGGTGGTTTTCTACGAGCAGTACTTC. It specifies CAWSVPAGVVFYEQYF. The genes are TRBV30 and TRBJ2-7, with TRBD1 as a possible D gene (6 bases). The CDR3 sequence is 16 residues long. The V end lost 0 bases, the J end lost 3 bases, and 18 bases lay between the germline ends. CDR1 is GTSNPN and CDR2 is SVGIG in the germline V gene (reference sequence).

The chain employs TRBV4-1 and TRBJ1-6; TRBD1 matches 7 bases. CDR3 length: 15 residues. CDR1 MGHRA and CDR2 YSYEKL come from the germline V gene. V lost 8 bases, J lost 9 bases, and 13 bases stayed unmatched. The CDR3 DNA is TGCGCCAGCCAGACAGGGACGGCAGTAGGTTCACCCCTCCACTTT. It yields the protein CASQTGTAVGSPLHF.

The sample holds many counts of this clone. This chain connects TRBV6-5 to TRBJ1-1; D uncertain. The CDR3 is 13 residues long. CDR1 is MNHEY, CDR2 SVGAGI, per germline. V lost 10 bases and J 0 bases, leaving 12 bases between the germline ends. CDR3 loop: CATKSSMNTEAFF. The CDR3 nucleotides read TGTGCCACCAAGTCGAGCATGAACACTGAAGCTTTCTTT.

The V and J genes are TRBV5-1 and TRBJ2-5, with TRBD2 matching 12 bases. The CDR3 spans 15 residues. With 4 bases clipped from V and 5 bases from J, the junction kept 6 bases outside the gene matches. Germline V lookup: CDR1 SGHRS, CDR2 YFSETQ. The CDR3 spells CASSGLAGREETQYF. The CDR3 region has the DNA TGCGCCAGCAGCGGACTAGCGGGACGAGAGGAGACCCAGTACTTC.

The chain is built from TRBV6-6 and TRBJ1-3, with D hard to call. Germline assignment: CDR1 MNHNY and CDR2 SVGAGI (reference sequence). The CDR3 consists of 14 residues. V was pared by 10 bases and J by 5 bases, with 18 bases between. The CDR3 DNA is TGTGCCACCGCCGACATGATTAGTAGAAACACCATATATTTT. It translates to CATADMISRNTIYF.

V gene TRBV20-1 combines with J gene TRBJ2-1; TRBD2 is a possible D gene (6 bases). V lost 3 bases to trimming and J lost 2 bases, with 11 bases between them. The CDR3 loop spans 14 amino acids. The germline gives CDR1 DFQATT, CDR2 SNEGSKA (reference sequence). The CDR3 sequence: CSASGGKTYNEQFF. In DNA form, the CDR3 reads TGCAGTGCTAGTGGCGGGAAGACCTACAATGAGCAGTTCTTC.